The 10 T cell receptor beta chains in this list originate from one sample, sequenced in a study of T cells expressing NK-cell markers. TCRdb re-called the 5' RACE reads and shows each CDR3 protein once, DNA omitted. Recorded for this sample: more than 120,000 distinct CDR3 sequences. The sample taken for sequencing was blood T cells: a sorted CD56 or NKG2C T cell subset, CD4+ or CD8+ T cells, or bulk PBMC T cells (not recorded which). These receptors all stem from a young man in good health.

This CDR3 reads CASSVTSGRAVEQFF. The gene calls are TRBV9 and TRBJ2-1; TCRdb's assignment of TRBD2 cannot be checked, as there is no DNA. CDR3 length: 15 amino acids. Germline loops: CDR1 SGDLS, CDR2 YYNGEE.

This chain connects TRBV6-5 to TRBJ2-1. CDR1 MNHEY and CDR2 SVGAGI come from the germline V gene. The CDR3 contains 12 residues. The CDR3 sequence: CANLLTQNEQFF.

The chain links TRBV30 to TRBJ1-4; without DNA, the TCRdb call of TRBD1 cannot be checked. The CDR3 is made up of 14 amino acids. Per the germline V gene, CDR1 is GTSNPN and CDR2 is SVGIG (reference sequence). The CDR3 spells CAWRLQDINEKLFF.

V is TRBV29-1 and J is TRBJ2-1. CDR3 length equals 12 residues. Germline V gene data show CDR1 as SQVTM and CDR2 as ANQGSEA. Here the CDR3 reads CSVEDVDNEQFF.

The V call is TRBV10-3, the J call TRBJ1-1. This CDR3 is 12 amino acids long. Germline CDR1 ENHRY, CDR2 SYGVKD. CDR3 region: CAISEWNTEAFF.

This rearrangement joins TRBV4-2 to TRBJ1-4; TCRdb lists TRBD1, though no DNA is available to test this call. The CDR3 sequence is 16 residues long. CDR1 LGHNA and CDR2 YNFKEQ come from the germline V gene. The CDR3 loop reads CASSSRGGTGDEKLFF.

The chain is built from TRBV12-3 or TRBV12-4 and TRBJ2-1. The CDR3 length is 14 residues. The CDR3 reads CASSLSTQYNEQFF.

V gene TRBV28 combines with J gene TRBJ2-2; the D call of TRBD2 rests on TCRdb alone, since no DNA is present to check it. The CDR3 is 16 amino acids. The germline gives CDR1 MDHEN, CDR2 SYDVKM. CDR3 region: CASSSPGLSYTGELFF.

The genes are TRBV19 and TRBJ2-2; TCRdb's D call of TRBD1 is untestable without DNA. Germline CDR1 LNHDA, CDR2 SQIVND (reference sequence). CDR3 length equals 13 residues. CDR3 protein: CASRQGGTGELFF. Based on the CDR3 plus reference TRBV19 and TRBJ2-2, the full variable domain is DGGITQSPKYLFRKEGQNVTLSCEQNLNHDAMYWYRQDPGQGLRLIYYSQIVNDFQKGDIAEGYSVSREKKESFPLTVTSAQKNPTAFYLCASRQGGTGELFFGEGSRLTVL.

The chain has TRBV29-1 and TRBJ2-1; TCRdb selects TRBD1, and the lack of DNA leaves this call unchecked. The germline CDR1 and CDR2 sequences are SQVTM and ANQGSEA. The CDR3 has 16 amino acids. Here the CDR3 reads CSVAGGAGSSYNEQFF.